This TCR beta chain is from a study of T-cell reconstitution after alpha-beta-depleted transplantation in children. The V gene's germline CDR1 is DFQATT and CDR2 SNEGSKA (reference sequence). This CDR3 spans 14 amino acids. V lost 4 bases and J lost 6, with 16 bases in between. Preparing the TCRbeta library involved the use of unique molecular identifiers. TCRdb called the PCR reads again in MiXCR, with one record for every CDR3 protein. Of around 380,000 distinct CDR3 sequences in the sample, roughly 11% were seen once. The chain joins TRBV20-1 to TRBJ2-1; D may be TRBD1 (5 bases). The TCR was taken from a human donor who donated a stem cell graft to a child with acute myeloid leukemia. The source material was PBMCs from the stem cell graft donor, sampled from the stem cell graft. The CDR3 region has the DNA TGCAGTGCTACAGACAGTCGGACCCTCAATGAGCAGTTCTTC. Protein sequence: CSATDSRTLNEQFF.